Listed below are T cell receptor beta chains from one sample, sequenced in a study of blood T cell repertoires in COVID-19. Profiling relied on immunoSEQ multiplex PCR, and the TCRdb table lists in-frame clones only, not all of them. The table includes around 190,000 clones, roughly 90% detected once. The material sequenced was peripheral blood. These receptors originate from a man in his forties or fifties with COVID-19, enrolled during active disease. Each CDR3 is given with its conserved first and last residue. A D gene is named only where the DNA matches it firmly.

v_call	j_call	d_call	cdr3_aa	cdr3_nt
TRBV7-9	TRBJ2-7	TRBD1	CASSAQGAIRSYEQYF	TGTGCCAGCAGCGCACAGGGGGCGATCCGCTCCTACGAGCAGTACTTC
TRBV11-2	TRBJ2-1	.	CASSARDSIDYNEQFF	TGTGCCAGCAGCGCGAGGGACTCCATTGACTACAATGAGCAGTTCTTC
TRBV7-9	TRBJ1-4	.	CASSPQTGNEKLFF	TGTGCCAGCAGCCCCCAGACAGGAAATGAAAAACTGTTTTTT
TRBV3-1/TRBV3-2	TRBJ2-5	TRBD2	CASSQDPLSGRQETQYF	TGTGCCAGCAGCCAAGATCCCCTGAGCGGGAGGCAAGAGACCCAGTACTTC
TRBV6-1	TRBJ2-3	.	CASSEVRGTDTQYF	TGTGCCAGCAGTGAGGTCCGGGGCACAGATACGCAGTATTTT
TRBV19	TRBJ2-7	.	CASTRTASSYEQYF	TGTGCCAGTACCCGGACAGCTAGCTCCTACGAGCAGTACTTC
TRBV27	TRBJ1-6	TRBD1	CASSPGTGNSPLHF	TGTGCCAGCTCACCTGGGACAGGGAATTCACCCCTCCACTTT
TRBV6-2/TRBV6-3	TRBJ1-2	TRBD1	CASSYYGQGAGYGYTF	TGTGCCAGCAGTTACTACGGACAGGGCGCCGGGTATGGCTACACCTTC
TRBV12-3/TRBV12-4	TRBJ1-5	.	CASSLGSQPQHF	TGTGCCAGCAGTTTGGGGAGCCAGCCCCAGCATTTT
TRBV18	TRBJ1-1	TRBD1	CASSHDRGLGTEAFF	TGTGCCAGCTCACACGACAGGGGGCTTGGTACTGAAGCTTTCTTT
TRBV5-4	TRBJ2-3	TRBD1	CASSRDSTDTQYF	TGTGCCAGCAGCCGGGACAGTACAGATACGCAGTATTTT
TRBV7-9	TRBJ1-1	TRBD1	CASSISTGGQSMVTEAFF	TGTGCCAGCAGTATTTCGACAGGGGGCCAGAGTATGGTCACTGAAGCTTTCTTT
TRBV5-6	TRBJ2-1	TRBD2	CASSWALAGGNNEQFF	TGTGCCAGCAGCTGGGCTCTAGCGGGGGGCAACAATGAGCAGTTCTTC
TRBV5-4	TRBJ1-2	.	CASSSGQQGYTF	TGTGCCAGCAGCTCTGGACAGCAAGGCTACACCTTC